This passage covers 27 T cell receptor beta chains from one sample sequenced in a study of T cell responses to AZD1222 COVID-19 vaccine (dated by TCRdb to about 2021). This specimen's time point label, interpreted: baseline before first vaccination. The library came from the immunoSEQ multiplex PCR assay. What TCRdb holds here is the immuneACCESS table cut down to in-frame rearrangements. Part of the clones is not present; checked against another copy, under half of the missing clones reflect an unresolved V gene, and the others are unexplained. The sample table shows 90,000 to 120,000 clones, and 85% to 95% are seen once. The ten largest clones take up 5% of the sample. The source was peripheral blood, collected on day 0 of AZD1222 vaccination. The receptors here all came from an adult in good health.

The rearrangement links TRBV5-1 to TRBJ1-2; 8 positions match TRBD1. The germline CDR1 and CDR2 sequences are SGHRS and YFSETQ. This CDR3 has 14 amino acids. The V segment lost 3 bases and the J segment 2 bases; nucleotides outside the gene matches: 3. The CDR3 DNA is TGCGCCAGCAGCTCCGGACAGGGCAACTATGGCTACACCTTC. Translating it yields CASSSGQGNYGYTF.

This rearrangement joins TRBV7-6 to TRBJ2-1; no clear D. The CDR3 contains 15 residues. V was trimmed by 6 bases and J by 5 bases, leaving 17 bases between them. Germline assignment: CDR1 SGHVS and CDR2 FNYEAQ. CDR3 sequence: CASSPSRGDHNEQFF. The DNA for the CDR3 is TGTGCCAGCAGTCCCTCGCGCGGAGACCACAATGAGCAGTTCTTC.

The rearrangement links TRBV12-3 or TRBV12-4 to TRBJ2-2; either TRBD1 or TRBD2 may supply D (5 bases each). V was shortened by 6 bases and J by 6 bases, with 11 bases between the two germline ends. CDR3 length equals 13 residues. DNA for the CDR3: TGTGCCAGCAGGGGACCCCGCTCCGGGGAGCTGTTTTTT. Translation gives CASRGPRSGELFF.

J is TRBJ1-2 and V is TRBV6-5, with 7 bases identical to TRBD1. Germline assignment: CDR1 MNHEY and CDR2 SVGAGI. This CDR3 region has 15 residues. V shed 4 bases and J 0 bases; nucleotides not matched to a gene: 5. The CDR3 DNA is TGTGCCAGCAGTTTTCAGGGGGGGACTAACTATGGCTACACCTTC. Translated: CASSFQGGTNYGYTF.

V gene TRBV4-2 combines with J gene TRBJ2-7; TRBD2 aligns across 7 bases. V shed 0 bases and J 3 bases; nucleotides not matched to a gene: 5. The length of the CDR3 is 15 residues. Germline CDR1 reads LGHNA; CDR2 reads YNFKEQ. The CDR3 reads CASSQEGLGHYEQYF. The CDR3 nucleotides read TGTGCCAGCAGCCAAGAAGGACTAGGCCACTACGAGCAGTACTTC.

The CDR3 region is CASSGGQRETQYF. For the CDR3, the DNA is TGTGCCAGCAGTGGGGGACAGAGAGAGACCCAGTACTTC. This chain links TRBV2 with TRBJ2-5; 7 nucleotides line up with TRBD1. With 4 bases clipped from V and 4 bases from J, the junction kept 3 bases outside the gene matches. Germline values: CDR1 SNHLY, CDR2 FYNNEI. There are 13 residues in the CDR3.

The chain is built from TRBV19 and TRBJ1-3; the match to TRBD1 covers 9 bases. Germline trimming cut 5 bases from V and 8 bases from J; bases unmatched to any gene: 4. CDR3 length: 13 residues. Germline CDR1 is LNHDA and CDR2 is SQIVND (reference sequence). CDR3 DNA: TGTGCCAGTAGTCAGGACAGGGGATACACCATATATTTT. Its protein is CASSQDRGYTIYF.

This chain joins TRBV27 and TRBJ2-5, with D hard to call. CDR1 and CDR2 from the germline V gene are MNHEY and SMNVEV (reference sequence). Deletions cut 2 bases from V and 5 bases from J, with 12 bases between. CDR3 size: 14 residues. CDR3 in amino acids: CASSLDPRMETQYF. The CDR3 region has the DNA TGTGCCAGCAGTTTAGACCCGCGGATGGAGACCCAGTACTTC.

The rearrangement uses TRBV7-3 and TRBJ2-1, with TRBD1 identical over 7 bases. There are 15 residues in the CDR3. V lost 5 bases to trimming and J lost 2 bases; unmatched junction nucleotides: 6. The germline V gene encodes CDR1 SGHTA and CDR2 FQGTGA. The CDR3 DNA follows: TGTGCCAGCAGCGCCGGGACAGAACCCTACAATGAGCAGTTCTTC. It yields the protein CASSAGTEPYNEQFF.

V is TRBV12-3 or TRBV12-4 and J is TRBJ2-1, with D unclear. Trimming stripped 6 bases from V and 4 bases from J, with 1 base between. The CDR3 has 10 residues. The CDR3 region has the DNA TGTGCCAGCAGGTACAATGAGCAGTTCTTC. Its protein is CASRYNEQFF.

CDR3 bases: TGTGCTAGTGGTCTAACTAGCGGCTACGAGCAGTACTTC. Encoded protein: CASGLTSGYEQYF. V gene TRBV12-5 combines with J gene TRBJ2-7, with 8 bases aligning to TRBD2. The CDR3 is 13 amino acids. Trimming took 5 bases from V and 3 from J; bases not matched to a gene: 3. The germline V gene has CDR1 LGHNT and CDR2 FRNRAP.

The rearrangement links TRBV11-3 to TRBJ1-6, with no clear D. This CDR3 is 12 amino acids long. Trimming left V 5 bases short and J 7 bases short, with 6 bases between. CDR1 is SGHNT, CDR2 YENEEA, per germline. CDR3 in amino acids: CASSTRNSPLHF. Written as DNA, the CDR3 is TGTGCCAGCAGCACCCGAAATTCACCCCTCCACTTT.

The chain is built from TRBV18 and TRBJ2-1; TRBD1 matches 8 bases. Unmatched junction bases numbered 12, after V lost 4 bases and J lost 7 bases. CDR1 KGHSH and CDR2 LQKENI come from the germline V gene. The CDR3 is 16 residues long. The CDR3 DNA reads TGTGCCAGCTCACGTAATCAGGACAGGGCTGGGAATGAGCAGTTCTTC. It yields the protein CASSRNQDRAGNEQFF.

The gene calls are TRBV29-1 and TRBJ2-3; 10 bases agree with TRBD2. V lost 2 bases to trimming and J lost 6 bases; unmatched junction nucleotides: 5. The CDR3 spans 14 residues. CDR1 and CDR2 (germline): SQVTM, ANQGSEA. Here the CDR3 DNA reads TGCAGCGTTGAAAGTAGCGGGAGGACGGATACGCAGTATTTT. Amino acid sequence: CSVESSGRTDTQYF.

The V and J genes are TRBV19 and TRBJ1-4; 10 bases align to TRBD1. Germline trimming cut 4 bases from V and 7 bases from J; bases unmatched to any gene: 3. The CDR3 loop spans 14 amino acids. Germline CDR1 LNHDA, CDR2 SQIVND (reference sequence). The CDR3 coding sequence is TGTGCCAGTAGTACGACAGGGGGCGGTGAAAAACTGTTTTTT. As protein: CASSTTGGGEKLFF. The entire variable domain, with the rest obtained from reference TRBV19 and TRBJ1-4, is as follows: DGGITQSPKYLFRKEGQNVTLSCEQNLNHDAMYWYRQDPGQGLRLIYYSQIVNDFQKGDIAEGYSVSREKKESFPLTVTSAQKNPTAFYLCASSTTGGGEKLFFGSGTQLSVL.

The chain couples TRBV6-5 to TRBJ2-1, with D possibly matching TRBD1 (6 bases). Germline V lookup: CDR1 MNHEY, CDR2 SVGAGI. The CDR3 contains 13 residues. V was cut by 0 bases and J by 9 bases, with 9 bases left in between. CDR3 nucleotide sequence: TGTGCCAGCAGTTACTCCGCAGGGGTTGAGCAGTTCTTC. Its protein product is CASSYSAGVEQFF.

V is TRBV20-1 and J is TRBJ2-7; no firm D call. The CDR3 sequence is 13 residues long. V was pared by 3 bases and J by 9 bases, with 18 bases between. Germline V gene sequence: CDR1 DFQATT, CDR2 SNEGSKA (reference sequence). The CDR3 DNA is TGCAGTGCTAGTTCGGCTAGTGTCAGTTCGCAGTACTTC. It translates to CSASSASVSSQYF.

The rearrangement joins TRBV6-5 to TRBJ1-2, with D unclear. Germline V gene sequence: CDR1 MNHEY, CDR2 SVGAGI. V lost 0 bases and J 4 bases, leaving 9 bases between the germline ends. This CDR3 comprises 14 residues. DNA for the CDR3: TGTGCCAGCAGTTACTCGTATCCGGGCTATGGCTACACCTTC. It translates to CASSYSYPGYGYTF.

This sequence joins TRBV7-2 and TRBJ2-3, with 11 bases fitting TRBD2. This CDR3 has 15 residues. The V gene's germline CDR1 is SGHTA and CDR2 FQGNSA. With V trimmed by 1 base and J by 6 bases, 3 bases remained unmatched. This chain's CDR3 is CASSLDPSGRDTQYF. In DNA form, the CDR3 reads TGTGCCAGCAGCTTAGATCCTAGCGGGAGGGATACGCAGTATTTT.

The chain joins TRBV6-2 or TRBV6-3 to TRBJ2-5; 7 bases align to TRBD1. The germline V gene has CDR1 MNHEY and CDR2 SVGEGT. This CDR3 is built from 15 residues. The ends lost 2 bases at V and 1 base at J; junction bases unmatched: 4. CDR3 in amino acids: CASSYGTVLQETQYF. CDR3 bases: TGTGCCAGCAGTTACGGGACAGTTCTCCAAGAGACCCAGTACTTC.

The chain is built from TRBV19 and TRBJ1-5, with D unclear. The CDR3 length is 13 residues. The V and J ends lost 4 bases and 6 bases respectively, with 10 bases between them. Germline CDR1 and CDR2: LNHDA and SQIVND (reference sequence). CDR3 in DNA: TGTGCCAGTAGTAGAGTTATCGGTCAGCCCCAGCATTTT. Protein sequence: CASSRVIGQPQHF.

The rearrangement links TRBV7-9 to TRBJ2-1; tentatively, D is TRBD2 (6 bases). The CDR3 spans 15 residues. V gave up 5 bases and J gave up 6 bases, with 17 bases separating them. Germline V CDR1 and CDR2: SEHNR, FQNEAQ (reference sequence). CDR3 DNA sequence: TGTGCCAGCAGCGGGAGACTGGCGGGGAGCAATGAGCAGTTCTTC. Encoded protein: CASSGRLAGSNEQFF.

The V call is TRBV19, the J call TRBJ1-1, with 7 nucleotides matching TRBD1. The germline V gene has CDR1 LNHDA and CDR2 SQIVND (reference sequence). V lost 7 bases, J lost 5 bases, and 16 bases stayed unmatched. The CDR3 is 16 residues long. In nucleotides, the CDR3 is TGTGCCAGTACCCAGCGGACAGGAGAGGGAGGAACTGAAGCTTTCTTT. Its translation: CASTQRTGEGGTEAFF. Filled out from reference TRBV19 and TRBJ1-1, the complete variable domain reads DGGITQSPKYLFRKEGQNVTLSCEQNLNHDAMYWYRQDPGQGLRLIYYSQIVNDFQKGDIAEGYSVSREKKESFPLTVTSAQKNPTAFYLCASTQRTGEGGTEAFFGQGTRLTVV.

A single count supports this clone. The chain links TRBV4-3 to TRBJ2-2; 7 nucleotides agree with TRBD1. Germline CDR1 is LGHNA and CDR2 is YSLEER. The CDR3 is 18 residues long. The V segment lost 3 bases and the J segment 1 base; nucleotides outside the gene matches: 11. For the CDR3, the DNA is TGCGCCAGCAGCCAGGGGTCTCCGGGACAGATGAACACCGGGGAGCTGTTTTTT. This sequence encodes CASSQGSPGQMNTGELFF.

This sequence joins TRBV6-2 or TRBV6-3 and TRBJ2-7, with D possibly TRBD2 on 6 matching bases. The germline V gene has CDR1 MNHEY and CDR2 SVGEGT. The CDR3 covers 15 residues. V was pared by 2 bases and J by 4 bases, with 15 bases between. This CDR3 is CASSYGRLVLYEQYF. CDR3 bases: TGTGCCAGCAGTTACGGCCGACTAGTCTTATACGAGCAGTACTTC.

This clone was observed once. The J gene is TRBJ1-1, the V gene TRBV5-6; D uncertain. Germline V gene lookup returns CDR1 SGHDT and CDR2 YYEEEE. Trimming took off 1 base at V and 10 bases at J, with 11 bases between the two ends. The CDR3 is made up of 12 amino acids. The CDR3 is CASSLSSSGAFF. The DNA for the CDR3 is TGTGCCAGCAGCTTGAGCAGCAGCGGAGCTTTCTTT. Complete variable domain (other parts from reference TRBV5-6 and TRBJ1-1): DAGVTQSPTHLIKTRGQQVTLRCSPKSGHDTVSWYQQALGQGPQFIFQYYEEEERQRGNFPDRFSGHQFPNYSSELNVNALLLGDSALYLCASSLSSSGAFFGQGTRLTVV.

This clone was counted a single time. The chain combines TRBV28 with TRBJ1-2, with D possibly matching TRBD1 (5 bases). Trimming took 5 bases from V and 6 from J, leaving 19 bases between them. Germline CDR1 and CDR2: MDHEN and SYDVKM. This CDR3 spans 15 amino acids. This CDR3 is CASSLPGTGEDGYTF. The CDR3 DNA reads as TGTGCCAGCAGTCTGCCCGGGACGGGAGAAGATGGCTACACCTTC.